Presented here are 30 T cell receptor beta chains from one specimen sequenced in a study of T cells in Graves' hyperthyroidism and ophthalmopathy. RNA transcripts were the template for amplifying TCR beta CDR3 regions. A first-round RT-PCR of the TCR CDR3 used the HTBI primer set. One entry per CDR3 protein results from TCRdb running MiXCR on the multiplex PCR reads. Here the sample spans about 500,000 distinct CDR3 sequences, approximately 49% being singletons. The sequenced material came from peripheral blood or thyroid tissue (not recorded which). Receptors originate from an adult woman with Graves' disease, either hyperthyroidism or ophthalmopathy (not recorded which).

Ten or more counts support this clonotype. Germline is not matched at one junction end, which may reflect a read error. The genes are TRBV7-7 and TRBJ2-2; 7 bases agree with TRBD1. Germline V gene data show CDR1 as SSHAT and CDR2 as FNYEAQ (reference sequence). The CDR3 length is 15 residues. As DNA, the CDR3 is TGTGCTAGCAGCTTAGGGACAGCTTTCACCGGGGAGCTGTTTTTT. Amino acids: CASSLGTAFTGELFF.

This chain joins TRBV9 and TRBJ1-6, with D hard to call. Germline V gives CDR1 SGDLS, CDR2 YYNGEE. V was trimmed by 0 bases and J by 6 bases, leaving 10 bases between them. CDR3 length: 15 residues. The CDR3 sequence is CASSVGTRTNSPLHF. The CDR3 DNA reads TGTGCCAGCAGCGTAGGAACGCGAACTAATTCACCCCTCCACTTT.

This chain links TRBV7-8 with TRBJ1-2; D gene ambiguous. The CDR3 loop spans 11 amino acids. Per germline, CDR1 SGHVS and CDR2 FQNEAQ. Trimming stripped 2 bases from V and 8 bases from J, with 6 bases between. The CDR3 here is CASSLRWGYTF. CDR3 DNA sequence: TGTGCCAGCAGCTTACGCTGGGGCTACACCTTC.

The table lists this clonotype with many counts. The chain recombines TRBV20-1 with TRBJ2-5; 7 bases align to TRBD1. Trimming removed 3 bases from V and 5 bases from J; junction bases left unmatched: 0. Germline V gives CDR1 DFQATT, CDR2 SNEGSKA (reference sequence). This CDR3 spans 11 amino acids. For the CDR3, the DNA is TGCAGTGCTAGGGACAGGGAGACCCAGTACTTC. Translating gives CSARDRETQYF.

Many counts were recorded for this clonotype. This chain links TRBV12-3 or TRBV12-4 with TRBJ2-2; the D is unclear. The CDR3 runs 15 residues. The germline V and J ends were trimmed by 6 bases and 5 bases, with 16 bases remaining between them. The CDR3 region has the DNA TGTGCCAGCAGGCCGGCCCCACTGGTGACCGGGGAGCTGTTTTTT. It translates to CASRPAPLVTGELFF.

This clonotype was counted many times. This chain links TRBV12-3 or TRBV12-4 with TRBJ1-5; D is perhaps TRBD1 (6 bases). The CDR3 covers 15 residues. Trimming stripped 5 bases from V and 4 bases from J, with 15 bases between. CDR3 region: CASSVGRGLNQPQHF. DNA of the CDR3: TGTGCCAGCAGTGTAGGACGGGGGCTAAATCAGCCCCAGCATTTT.

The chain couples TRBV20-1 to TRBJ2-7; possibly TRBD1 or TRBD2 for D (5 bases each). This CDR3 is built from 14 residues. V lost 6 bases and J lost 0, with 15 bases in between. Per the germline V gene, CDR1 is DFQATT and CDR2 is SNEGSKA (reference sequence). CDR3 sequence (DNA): TGCAGTGCCAGCAGGTGGGGGAGCTCCTACGAGCAGTACTTC. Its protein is CSASRWGSSYEQYF.

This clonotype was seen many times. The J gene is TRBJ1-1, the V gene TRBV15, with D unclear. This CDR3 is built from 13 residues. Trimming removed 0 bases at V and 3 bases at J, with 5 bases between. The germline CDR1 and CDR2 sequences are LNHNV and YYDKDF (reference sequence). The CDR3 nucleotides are TGTGCCACCAGCAGAGATGTGGACACTGAAGCTTTCTTT. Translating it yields CATSRDVDTEAFF.

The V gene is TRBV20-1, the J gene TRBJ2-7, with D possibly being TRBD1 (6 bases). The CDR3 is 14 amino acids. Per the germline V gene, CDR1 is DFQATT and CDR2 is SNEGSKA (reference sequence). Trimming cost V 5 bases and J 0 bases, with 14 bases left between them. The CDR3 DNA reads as TGCAGTGCTGACTCCGACAGGCCCTCCTACGAGCAGTACTTC. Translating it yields CSADSDRPSYEQYF.

Written as DNA, the CDR3 is TGTGCCAGCAGCCGGGGTCTGGGGGACAGCACCCTCTACGAGCAGTACTTC. Amino acids: CASSRGLGDSTLYEQYF. The chain carries TRBV7-9 and TRBJ2-7; 7 bases are shared with TRBD1. The CDR3 is 17 residues long. CDR1 SEHNR and CDR2 FQNEAQ come from the germline V gene (reference sequence). The V gene end was trimmed by 5 bases and the J gene end by 3 bases; junction bases not matched to a gene: 16. The entire variable domain, with the rest obtained from reference TRBV7-9 and TRBJ2-7, is as follows: DTGVSQNPRHKITKRGQNVTFRCDPISEHNRLYWYRQTLGQGPEFLTYFQNEAQLEKSRLLSDRFSAERPKGSFSTLEIQRTEQGDSAMYLCASSRGLGDSTLYEQYFGPGTRLTVT.

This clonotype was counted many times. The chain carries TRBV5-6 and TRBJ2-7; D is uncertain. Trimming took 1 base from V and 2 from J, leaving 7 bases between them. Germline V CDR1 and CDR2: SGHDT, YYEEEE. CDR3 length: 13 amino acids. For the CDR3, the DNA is TGTGCCAGCAGCTTGAACGCCCCCTACGAGCAGTACTTC. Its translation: CASSLNAPYEQYF.

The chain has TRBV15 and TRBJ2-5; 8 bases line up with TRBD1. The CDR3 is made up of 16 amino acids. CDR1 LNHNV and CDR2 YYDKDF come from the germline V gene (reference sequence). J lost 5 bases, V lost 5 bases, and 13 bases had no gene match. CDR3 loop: CATSRIPGQGLETQYF. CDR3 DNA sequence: TGTGCCACCAGCCGGATCCCCGGACAGGGTCTGGAGACCCAGTACTTC.

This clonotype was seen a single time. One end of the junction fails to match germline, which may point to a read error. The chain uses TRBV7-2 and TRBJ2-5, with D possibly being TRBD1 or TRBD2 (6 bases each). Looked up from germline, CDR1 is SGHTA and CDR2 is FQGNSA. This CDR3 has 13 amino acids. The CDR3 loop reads CAGSLGGKETQYF. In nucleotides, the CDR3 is TGTGCCGGCAGCTTAGGGGGGAAAGAGACCCAGTACTTC.

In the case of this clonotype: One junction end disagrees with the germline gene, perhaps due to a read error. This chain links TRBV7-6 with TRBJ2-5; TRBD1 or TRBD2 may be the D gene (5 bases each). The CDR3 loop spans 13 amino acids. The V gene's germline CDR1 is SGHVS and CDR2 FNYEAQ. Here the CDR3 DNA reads TGTGCCAGCAGCCCAGGGCGTCTCGCCTCGGGGTTATTC. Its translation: CASSPGRLASGLF.

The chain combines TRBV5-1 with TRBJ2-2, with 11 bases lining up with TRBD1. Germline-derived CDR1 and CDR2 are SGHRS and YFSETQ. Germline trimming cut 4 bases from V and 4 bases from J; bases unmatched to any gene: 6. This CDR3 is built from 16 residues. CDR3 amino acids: CASSPIGTGGTGELFF. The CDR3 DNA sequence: TGCGCCAGCAGCCCCATCGGGACAGGGGGCACCGGGGAGCTGTTTTTT.

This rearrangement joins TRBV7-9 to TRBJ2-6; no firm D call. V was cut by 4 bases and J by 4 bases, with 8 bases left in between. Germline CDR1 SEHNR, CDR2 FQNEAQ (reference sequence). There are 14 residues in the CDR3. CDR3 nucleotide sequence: TGTGCCAGCAGCTCCTCCGGCGGGGCCAACGTCCTGACTTTC. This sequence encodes CASSSSGGANVLTF.

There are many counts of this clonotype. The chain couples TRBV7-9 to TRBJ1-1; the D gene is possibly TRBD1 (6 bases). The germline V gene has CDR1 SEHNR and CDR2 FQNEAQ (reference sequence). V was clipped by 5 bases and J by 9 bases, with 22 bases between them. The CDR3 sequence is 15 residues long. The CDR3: CASSGTGNGRGQAFF. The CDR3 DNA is TGTGCCAGCAGCGGAACAGGGAACGGGAGAGGCCAAGCTTTCTTT.

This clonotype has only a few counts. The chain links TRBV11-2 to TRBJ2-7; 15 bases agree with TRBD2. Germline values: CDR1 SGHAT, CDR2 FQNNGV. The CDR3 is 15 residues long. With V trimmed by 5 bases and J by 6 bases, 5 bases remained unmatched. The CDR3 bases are TGTGCCAGCAGCCCCGGACTAGCGGGAGGGCGCGAGCAGTACTTC. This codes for CASSPGLAGGREQYF.

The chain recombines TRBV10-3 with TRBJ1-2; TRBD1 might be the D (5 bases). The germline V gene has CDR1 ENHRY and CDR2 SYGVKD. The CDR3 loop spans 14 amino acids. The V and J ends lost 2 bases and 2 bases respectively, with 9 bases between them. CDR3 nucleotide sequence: TGTGCCATCAGTGAGAGGGGAGGGAACTATGGCTACACCTTC. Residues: CAISERGGNYGYTF.

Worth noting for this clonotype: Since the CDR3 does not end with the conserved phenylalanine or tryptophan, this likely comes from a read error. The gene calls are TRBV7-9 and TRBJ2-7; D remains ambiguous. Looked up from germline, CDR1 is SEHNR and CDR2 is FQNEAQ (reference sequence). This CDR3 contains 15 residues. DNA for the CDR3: TGCGCCAGCAGCCAAGATATACGCGAGTCCTACGAGCAGTACCTC. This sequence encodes CASSQDIRESYEQYL.

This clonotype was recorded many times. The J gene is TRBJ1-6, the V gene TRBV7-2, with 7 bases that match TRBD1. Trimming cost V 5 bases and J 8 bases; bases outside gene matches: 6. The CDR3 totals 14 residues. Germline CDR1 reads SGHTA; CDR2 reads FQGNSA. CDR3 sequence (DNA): TGTGCCAGCAGCAACAGGGGTGGAGATTCACCCCTCCACTTT. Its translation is CASSNRGGDSPLHF.

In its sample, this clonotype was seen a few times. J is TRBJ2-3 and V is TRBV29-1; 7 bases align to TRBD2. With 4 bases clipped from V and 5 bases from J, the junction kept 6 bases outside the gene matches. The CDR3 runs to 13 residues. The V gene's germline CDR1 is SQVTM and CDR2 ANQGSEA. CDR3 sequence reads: CSVGGGSGDTQYF. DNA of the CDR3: TGCAGCGTTGGTGGCGGGAGCGGAGATACGCAGTATTTT.

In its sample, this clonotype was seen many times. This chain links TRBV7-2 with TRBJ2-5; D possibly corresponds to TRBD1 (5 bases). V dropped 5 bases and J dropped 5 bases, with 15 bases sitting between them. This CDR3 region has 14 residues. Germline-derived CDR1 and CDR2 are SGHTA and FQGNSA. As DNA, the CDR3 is TGTGCCAGCAGCCCTTTTGGGGCACAGGAGACCCAGTACTTC. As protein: CASSPFGAQETQYF.

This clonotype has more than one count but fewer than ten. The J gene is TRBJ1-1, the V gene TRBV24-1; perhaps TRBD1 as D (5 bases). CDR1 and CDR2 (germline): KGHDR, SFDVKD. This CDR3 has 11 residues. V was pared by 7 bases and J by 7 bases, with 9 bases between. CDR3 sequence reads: CATSRDGEAFF. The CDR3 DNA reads TGTGCCACCAGCAGGGACGGTGAAGCTTTCTTT.

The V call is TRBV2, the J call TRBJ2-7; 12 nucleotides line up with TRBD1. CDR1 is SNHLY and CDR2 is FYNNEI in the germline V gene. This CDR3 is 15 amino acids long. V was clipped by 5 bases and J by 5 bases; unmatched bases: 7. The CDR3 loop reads CASSRRDRGPNEQYF. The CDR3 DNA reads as TGTGCCAGCAGTCGCCGGGACAGGGGGCCCAACGAGCAGTACTTC.

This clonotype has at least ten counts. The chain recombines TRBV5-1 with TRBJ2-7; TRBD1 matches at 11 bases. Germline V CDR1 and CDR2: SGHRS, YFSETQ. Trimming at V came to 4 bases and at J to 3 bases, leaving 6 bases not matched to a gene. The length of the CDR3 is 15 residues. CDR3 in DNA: TGCGCCAGCAGCCCCGGGACAGGGGGATACTACGAGCAGTACTTC. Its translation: CASSPGTGGYYEQYF.

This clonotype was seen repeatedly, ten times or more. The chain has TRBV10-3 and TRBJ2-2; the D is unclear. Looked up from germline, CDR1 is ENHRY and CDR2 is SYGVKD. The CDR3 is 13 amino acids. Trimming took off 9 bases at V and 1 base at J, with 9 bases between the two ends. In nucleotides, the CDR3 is TGTGCCATGTCTCGACTGAACACCGGGGAGCTGTTTTTT. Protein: CAMSRLNTGELFF.

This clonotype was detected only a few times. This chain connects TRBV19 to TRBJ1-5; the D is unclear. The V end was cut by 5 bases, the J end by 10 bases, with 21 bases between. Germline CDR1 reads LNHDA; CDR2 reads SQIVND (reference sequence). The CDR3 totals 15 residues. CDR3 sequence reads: CASSPRPGDVHPQHF. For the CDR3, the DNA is TGTGCCAGTAGTCCCCGGCCCGGGGATGTTCACCCCCAGCATTTT.

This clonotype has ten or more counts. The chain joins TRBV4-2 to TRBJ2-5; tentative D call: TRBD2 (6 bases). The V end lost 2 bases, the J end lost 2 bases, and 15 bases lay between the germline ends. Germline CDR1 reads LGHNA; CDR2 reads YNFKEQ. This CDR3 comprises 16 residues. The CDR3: CASSQSAGTLQETQYF. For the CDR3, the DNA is TGTGCCAGCAGCCAATCGGCGGGGACCTTACAAGAGACCCAGTACTTC.

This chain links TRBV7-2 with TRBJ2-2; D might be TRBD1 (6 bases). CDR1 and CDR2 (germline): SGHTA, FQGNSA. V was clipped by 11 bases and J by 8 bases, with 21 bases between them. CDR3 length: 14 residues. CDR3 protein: CAARNLGASGELFF. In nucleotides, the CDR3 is TGTGCCGCGCGGAATTTGGGGGCGTCGGGGGAGCTGTTTTTT.